This T cell receptor (beta chain) was profiled in a study of blood T cell repertoires in COVID-19. Background on the study: The United States, Italy and Spain provided the acute and convalescent COVID-19 samples.

The protocol was immunoSEQ multiplex PCR, while the TCRdb copy is restricted to in-frame clones and leaves out a portion. The table shows about 220,000 clones, with nearly 90% occurring only once. In the 2 weeks before study entry, exposed participants met a COVID-19 case, which was PCR-confirmed or clinician-diagnosed. The CDR3 loop spans 13 amino acids. V shed 6 bases, J shed 5 bases, and the junction held 4 bases outside the gene matches. Per the germline V gene, CDR1 is LNHDA and CDR2 is SQIVND (reference sequence). The chain employs TRBV19 and TRBJ2-3; 8 nucleotides align to TRBD1. Source material: PBMCs or T cells enriched from blood (not recorded which). The receptor comes from a man between 25 and 39 years old who had been exposed to COVID-19. CDR3 sequence reads: CASSRGPGDTQYF. Written as DNA, the CDR3 is TGTGCCAGTAGCAGGGGGCCGGGAGATACGCAGTATTTT.